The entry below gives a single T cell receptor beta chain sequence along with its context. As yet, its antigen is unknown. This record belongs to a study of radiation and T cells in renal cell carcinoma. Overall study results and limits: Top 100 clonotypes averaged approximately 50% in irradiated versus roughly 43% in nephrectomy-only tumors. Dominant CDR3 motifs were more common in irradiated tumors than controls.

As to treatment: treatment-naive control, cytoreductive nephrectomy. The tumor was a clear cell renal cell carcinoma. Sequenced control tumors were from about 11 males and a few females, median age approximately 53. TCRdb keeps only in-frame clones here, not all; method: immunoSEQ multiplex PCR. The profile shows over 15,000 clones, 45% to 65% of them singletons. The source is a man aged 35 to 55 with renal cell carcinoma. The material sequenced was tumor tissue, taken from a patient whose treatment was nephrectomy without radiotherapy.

CDR3: CASSPREGLDLTDTQYF. DNA of the CDR3: TGTGCCAGCAGCCCCAGAGAAGGGTTAGATTTGACAGATACGCAGTATTTT. This rearrangement joins TRBV9 to TRBJ2-3, with no clear D. CDR1 and CDR2 (germline): SGDLS, YYNGEE. The CDR3 sequence is 17 residues long. Trimming removed 4 bases from V and 3 bases from J, with 21 bases in between.